Each of the 30 T cell receptor beta chains below was sequenced from the same sample in a study of cytomegalovirus exposure and HLA in healthy donors. The repertoire was sequenced with immunoSEQ multiplex PCR; TCRdb's copy has only in-frame clones and lacks some. The table has 90,000 to 120,000 clones, almost 96% seen once. The sequencing input was PBMCs. Receptors were obtained from a woman aged 18-29 years in good health and CMV-seronegative.

V usage is TRBV7-9 and J usage is TRBJ1-2; D remains ambiguous. Germline V gives CDR1 SEHNR, CDR2 FQNEAQ (reference sequence). The CDR3 runs to 13 residues. The V end was cut by 5 bases, the J end by 3 bases, with 10 bases between. This chain's CDR3 is CASSVGSDYGYTF. The CDR3 coding sequence is TGTGCCAGCAGCGTCGGGAGTGACTATGGCTACACCTTC.

The chain joins TRBV7-2 to TRBJ2-1; D is possibly TRBD1 (5 bases). Trimming removed 1 base from V and 7 bases from J, with 14 bases in between. The CDR3 length is 15 residues. Germline CDR1 is SGHTA and CDR2 is FQGNSA. The CDR3 DNA follows: TGTGCCAGCAGCTTAGGGGCAGGGTTAGGGAATGAGCAGTTCTTC. Protein product: CASSLGAGLGNEQFF. Full variable domain (remainder filled in from reference TRBV7-2 and TRBJ2-1): GAGVSQSPSNKVTEKGKDVELRCDPISGHTALYWYRQSLGQGLEFLIYFQGNSAPDKSGLPSDRFSAERTGGSVSTLTIQRTQQEDSAVYLCASSLGAGLGNEQFFGPGTRLTVL.

The chain is built from TRBV10-3 and TRBJ2-4; D call uncertain. V dropped 0 bases and J dropped 2 bases, with 5 bases sitting between them. Germline V CDR1 and CDR2: ENHRY, SYGVKD. The CDR3 runs 14 residues. The CDR3 here is CAISESTTKNIQYF. CDR3 nucleotides: TGTGCCATCAGTGAGTCGACAACCAAAAACATTCAGTACTTC.

Of note for this clone: Other DNA sequences of this sample code for an identical CDR3. V usage is TRBV9 and J usage is TRBJ1-1; D uncertain. The CDR3 length is 13 residues. Germline loops: CDR1 SGDLS, CDR2 YYNGEE. V was trimmed by 1 base and J by 1 base, leaving 5 bases between them. DNA of the CDR3: TGTGCCAGCAGCGTAACTACGAACACTGAAGCTTTCTTT. Its protein product is CASSVTTNTEAFF.

This clone was seen a single time. The chain links TRBV27 to TRBJ1-6; a possible D gene is TRBD1 (6 bases). This CDR3 comprises 14 residues. Trimming shortened V by 3 bases and J by 10 bases, and 13 bases separated the two germline ends. Germline CDR1 MNHEY, CDR2 SMNVEV (reference sequence). CDR3 region: CASSFQGQGSPLHF. The CDR3 DNA reads TGTGCCAGCAGTTTTCAGGGGCAGGGCTCACCCCTCCACTTT.

V is TRBV30 and J is TRBJ2-7; D not certain. The CDR3 covers 12 residues. V lost 0 bases and J lost 2, with 5 bases in between. Germline values: CDR1 GTSNPN, CDR2 SVGIG (reference sequence). The CDR3 bases are TGTGCCTGGAGTGTGGGCCCCTACGAGCAGTACTTC. Protein: CAWSVGPYEQYF.

The V gene is TRBV7-9, the J gene TRBJ2-1; possibly TRBD1 for D (6 bases). The CDR3 totals 14 residues. Germline V gene data show CDR1 as SEHNR and CDR2 as FQNEAQ (reference sequence). The germline V and J ends were trimmed by 4 bases and 5 bases, with 12 bases remaining between them. CDR3 nucleotides: TGTGCCAGCAGCTCAGGGGTGGTCGACAATGAGCAGTTCTTC. Protein sequence: CASSSGVVDNEQFF.

The J gene is TRBJ1-1, the V gene TRBV6-1; 7 nucleotides agree with TRBD1. The CDR3 totals 14 residues. V shed 6 bases and J 1 base; nucleotides not matched to a gene: 5. Germline V gene lookup returns CDR1 MNHNS and CDR2 SASEGT. The CDR3 bases are TGTGCCAGCAGGGCGGGACAGACGAACACTGAAGCTTTCTTT. This codes for CASRAGQTNTEAFF.

The chain couples TRBV30 to TRBJ2-3; possibly TRBD1 for D (6 bases). V lost 0 bases and J 3 bases, leaving 13 bases between the germline ends. There are 15 residues in the CDR3. Looked up from germline, CDR1 is GTSNPN and CDR2 is SVGIG (reference sequence). CDR3 bases: TGTGCCTGGAGTGTCCCAGACAGGCAGACAGATACGCAGTATTTT. The encoded protein is CAWSVPDRQTDTQYF.

The chain couples TRBV6-1 to TRBJ2-2; 9 bases match TRBD2. The junction had 3 bases not matched to a gene; V was cut back by 6 bases and J by 4 bases. Germline V gene lookup returns CDR1 MNHNS and CDR2 SASEGT. This CDR3 has 14 residues. The DNA for the CDR3 is TGTGCCAGCAGGGTAGCGGGGGCCACCGGGGAGCTGTTTTTT. This sequence encodes CASRVAGATGELFF.

The chain is built from TRBV7-2 and TRBJ2-5; no clear D gene. CDR3 length equals 13 residues. The V and J ends lost 4 bases and 4 bases respectively, with 10 bases between them. In germline, CDR1 is SGHTA, CDR2 FQGNSA. CDR3: CASSSTVGETQYF. The CDR3, as DNA: TGTGCCAGCAGCTCCACAGTAGGAGAGACCCAGTACTTC.

The rearrangement uses TRBV28 and TRBJ1-6; perhaps TRBD1 as D (6 bases). Trimming removed 2 bases from V and 10 bases from J, with 15 bases in between. Germline assignment: CDR1 MDHEN and CDR2 SYDVKM. CDR3 length equals 15 residues. CDR3 region: CASSLGGGGQSPLHF. CDR3 sequence (DNA): TGTGCCAGCAGTTTAGGGGGAGGGGGGCAGTCACCCCTCCACTTT. Full variable domain (rest looked up from reference TRBV28 and TRBJ1-6): DVKVTQSSRYLVKRTGEKVFLECVQDMDHENMFWYRQDPGLGLRLIYFSYDVKMKEKGDIPEGYSVSREKKERFSLILESASTNQTSMYLCASSLGGGGQSPLHFGNGTRLTVT.

This clone was counted once. This chain uses TRBV7-3 with TRBJ2-1; 8 bases agree with TRBD2. The J segment lost 8 bases and the V segment lost 4 bases, leaving 7 bases of the junction unmatched. CDR3 size: 14 residues. CDR1 SGHTA and CDR2 FQGTGA come from the germline V gene. The CDR3 is CASSSRSGEDEQFF. The CDR3 DNA reads TGTGCCAGCAGCTCTCGTAGCGGGGAAGATGAGCAGTTCTTC.

This rearrangement joins TRBV6-1 to TRBJ1-3; D perhaps matches TRBD1 (6 bases). The CDR3 totals 16 residues. Germline V gives CDR1 MNHNS, CDR2 SASEGT. Between the trimmed V and J ends, which lost 4 bases and 4 bases, there was a span of 17 bases. The CDR3 sequence is CASSGMQTGGGNTIYF. For the CDR3, the DNA is TGTGCCAGCAGTGGCATGCAGACAGGCGGAGGAAACACCATATATTTT.

The chain couples TRBV6-5 to TRBJ1-6; TRBD1 matches at 9 bases. The junction had 8 bases not matched to a gene; V was cut back by 5 bases and J by 9 bases. The CDR3 consists of 15 residues. CDR1 MNHEY and CDR2 SVGAGI come from the germline V gene. CDR3 protein: CASSQDRGFVSPLHF. The CDR3 DNA reads TGTGCCAGCAGTCAAGACAGGGGGTTCGTTTCACCCCTCCACTTT.

The chain employs TRBV7-9 and TRBJ2-2; the match to TRBD2 covers 7 bases. The CDR3 is made up of 15 amino acids. The germline CDR1 and CDR2 sequences are SEHNR and FQNEAQ (reference sequence). Losses at the gene ends were 5 bases for V and 5 bases for J; bases not matched to a gene: 8. CDR3 protein: CASSRGGLDTGELFF. The CDR3 region has the DNA TGTGCCAGCAGCCGGGGCGGACTAGATACCGGGGAGCTGTTTTTT.

This chain connects TRBV27 to TRBJ1-1; the D gene is possibly TRBD1 (6 bases). This CDR3 has 14 residues. V lost 4 bases, J lost 5 bases, and 14 bases lay in between. Germline V gives CDR1 MNHEY, CDR2 SMNVEV (reference sequence). CDR3 residues: CASSSWGQGTEAFF. CDR3 nucleotides: TGTGCCAGCAGTTCTTGGGGGCAGGGGACTGAAGCTTTCTTT.

The rearrangement links TRBV19 to TRBJ2-2; 8 nucleotides align to TRBD1. This CDR3 comprises 14 residues. Germline assignment: CDR1 LNHDA and CDR2 SQIVND (reference sequence). The V segment lost 6 bases and the J segment 4 bases; nucleotides outside the gene matches: 4. The CDR3 DNA sequence: TGTGCCAGTAGCCCGGACAGGGTCACCGGGGAGCTGTTTTTT. Translating gives CASSPDRVTGELFF.

In its sample, this clone was seen once. The V gene is TRBV5-1, the J gene TRBJ2-2, with D tentatively TRBD1 (6 bases). V was trimmed by 1 base and J by 4 bases, leaving 14 bases between them. Looked up from germline, CDR1 is SGHRS and CDR2 is YFSETQ. The CDR3 is 16 amino acids. The CDR3 spells CASSLRLQGGTGELFF. CDR3 nucleotides: TGCGCCAGCAGCTTGAGGCTACAGGGTGGCACCGGGGAGCTGTTTTTT.

This clone turned up a few times. This chain uses TRBV5-1 with TRBJ2-7, with D maybe TRBD2 (5 bases). V was clipped by 4 bases and J by 2 bases, with 16 bases between them. The CDR3 runs 15 residues. Germline CDR1 is SGHRS and CDR2 is YFSETQ. As DNA, the CDR3 is TGCGCCAGCAGCCCCGTTAATGCGGGTACCTACGAGCAGTACTTC. It codes for CASSPVNAGTYEQYF.

The gene calls are TRBV2 and TRBJ1-2; TRBD1 is a possible D gene (5 bases). CDR1 is SNHLY and CDR2 is FYNNEI in the germline V gene. V lost 10 bases, J lost 2 bases, and 11 bases lay in between. This CDR3 has 12 amino acids. CDR3 region: CAKDGGNYGYTF. In DNA form, the CDR3 reads TGTGCCAAAGACGGGGGGAACTATGGCTACACCTTC.

The chain has TRBV4-3 and TRBJ2-7, with 8 bases identical to TRBD1. The CDR3 has 15 residues. Trimming took 2 bases from V and 0 from J; bases not matched to a gene: 3. Germline CDR1 reads LGHNA; CDR2 reads YSLEER. The DNA of the CDR3 is TGCGCCAGCAGCCAAAGGACAGGGAACTCCTACGAGCAGTACTTC. Residues: CASSQRTGNSYEQYF.

CDR3 sequence reads: CASSQITTGVDSPLHF. Here the CDR3 DNA reads TGCGCCAGCAGCCAGATTACGACAGGGGTGGATTCACCCCTCCACTTT. J is TRBJ1-6 and V is TRBV4-3, with 8 nucleotides matching TRBD1. V shed 3 bases and J 8 bases; nucleotides not matched to a gene: 9. Germline values: CDR1 LGHNA, CDR2 YSLEER. The CDR3 covers 16 residues.

The chain couples TRBV2 to TRBJ1-1; perhaps TRBD1 as D (6 bases). The CDR3 sequence is 15 residues long. V was cut by 7 bases and J by 1 base, with 16 bases left in between. Germline lookup yields CDR1 SNHLY and CDR2 FYNNEI. CDR3 in DNA: TGTGCCAGCACTACTCCCGGGACATCGAACACTGAAGCTTTCTTT. It translates to CASTTPGTSNTEAFF.

The rearrangement links TRBV5-4 to TRBJ1-2; 12 bases align to TRBD1. Germline V gives CDR1 SGHNT, CDR2 YYREEE (reference sequence). CDR3 size: 15 residues. The ends lost 4 bases at V and 4 bases at J; junction bases unmatched: 5. CDR3 bases: TGTGCCAGCAGCCTGGAGGGACAGGGGGCCTATGGCTACACCTTC. This gives the protein CASSLEGQGAYGYTF.

V and J are TRBV6-6 and TRBJ2-1, with TRBD1 matching 9 bases. The germline V gene has CDR1 MNHNY and CDR2 SVGAGI (reference sequence). After removal of 4 bases from V and 6 bases from J, the junction contained 7 bases not matched to a gene. The CDR3 consists of 15 residues. The DNA for the CDR3 is TGTGCCAGCAGTTTCCGACAGGGGGACCTCAATGAGCAGTTCTTC. Its translation: CASSFRQGDLNEQFF.

This clone has a single count. The J gene is TRBJ1-3, the V gene TRBV6-5; D gene ambiguous. V was clipped by 6 bases and J by 0 bases, with 12 bases between them. Germline assignment: CDR1 MNHEY and CDR2 SVGAGI. CDR3 size: 15 residues. CDR3 sequence: CASSRLLSSGNTIYF. The CDR3, as DNA: TGTGCCAGCAGCCGCCTCTTGAGCTCTGGAAACACCATATATTTT.

The V gene is TRBV6-5, the J gene TRBJ2-7; weak D call: TRBD1 (5 bases). The germline gives CDR1 MNHEY, CDR2 SVGAGI. Trimming pared 5 bases from V and 5 bases from J, leaving 13 bases between. The CDR3 has 13 residues. CDR3 sequence: CASSSPQGHEQYF. CDR3 DNA sequence: TGTGCCAGCAGTAGCCCGCAGGGTCACGAGCAGTACTTC.

V is TRBV9 and J is TRBJ2-3, with D maybe TRBD1 (6 bases). The germline gives CDR1 SGDLS, CDR2 YYNGEE. Trimming removed 0 bases from V and 1 base from J, with 9 bases in between. The CDR3 runs to 15 residues. DNA of the CDR3: TGTGCCAGCAGCGTAGAGGCAGGGGGCACAGATACGCAGTATTTT. It codes for CASSVEAGGTDTQYF.

The rearrangement links TRBV7-9 to TRBJ2-1, with 11 bases matching TRBD2. CDR3 length: 13 residues. Trimming cost V 7 bases and J 6 bases; bases outside gene matches: 2. Germline V gene lookup returns CDR1 SEHNR and CDR2 FQNEAQ (reference sequence). CDR3 protein: CASIGTSGNEQFF. For the CDR3, the DNA is TGTGCCAGCATAGGGACTAGCGGCAATGAGCAGTTCTTC.